The T cell receptor (beta chain) under discussion was sequenced for a study of early T cells in non-severe SARS-CoV-2 infection. About the research overall: Bulk RNA from unsorted whole blood was sequenced; chains were unpaired.

Each cDNA molecule carried a unique molecular identifier. TCRdb fed the 5' RACE reads into MiXCR, producing one record per CDR3 protein. The sample lists 20,000 to 25,000 distinct CDR3 sequences; approximately 4.6% were seen once. This clonotype was seen many times. Its antigen is undetermined. CDR1 is SGHAT, CDR2 FQNNGV, per germline. The length of the CDR3 is 14 residues. V was shortened by 5 bases and J by 4 bases, with 14 bases between the two germline ends. Study results and caveats: A preference for anti-spike CD8 responses marked VDJdb matching, which missed private and CD4 specificities.

The TCR sequence derives from an adult who was a healthcare worker with PCR-confirmed SARS-CoV-2 infection or an uninfected control (not recorded which). Sequencing input: whole blood. The J gene is TRBJ1-2, the V gene TRBV11-2; perhaps TRBD1 as D (5 bases). The chain's CDR3 is CASSARDPSYGYTF. The CDR3 DNA reads TGTGCCAGCAGCGCGCGGGACCCCAGCTATGGCTACACCTTC. Full variable domain (rest looked up from reference TRBV11-2 and TRBJ1-2): EAGVAQSPRYKIIEKRQSVAFWCNPISGHATLYWYQQILGQGPKLLIQFQNNGVVDDSQLPKDRFSAERLKGVDSTLKIQPAKLEDSAVYLCASSARDPSYGYTFGSGTRLTVV.